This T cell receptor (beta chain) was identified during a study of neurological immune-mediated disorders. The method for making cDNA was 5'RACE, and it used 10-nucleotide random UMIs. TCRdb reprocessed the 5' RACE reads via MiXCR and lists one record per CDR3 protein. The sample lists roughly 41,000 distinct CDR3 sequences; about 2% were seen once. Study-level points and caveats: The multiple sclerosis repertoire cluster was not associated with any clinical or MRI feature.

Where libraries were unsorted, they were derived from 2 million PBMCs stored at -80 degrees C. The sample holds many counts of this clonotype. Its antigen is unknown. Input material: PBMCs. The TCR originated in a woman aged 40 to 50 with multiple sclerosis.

CDR3 sequence reads: CSGRQGHTGELFF. The CDR3 DNA reads TGCAGCGGACGACAGGGACACACCGGGGAGCTGTTTTTT. The gene calls are TRBV29-1 and TRBJ2-2, with TRBD1 identical over 7 bases. The CDR3 runs 13 residues. J was trimmed by 3 bases and V by 7 bases; bases with no gene match: 5. In germline, CDR1 is SQVTM, CDR2 ANQGSEA.